This T cell receptor beta chain is from a study of T-cell reconstitution after alpha-beta-depleted transplantation in children. The table lists this clonotype with many counts. Unique molecular identifiers were used to barcode this TCRbeta library. TCRdb recomputed calls from the PCR reads with MiXCR, one row per CDR3 protein. The sample has roughly 610,000 distinct CDR3 sequences; roughly a tenth are singletons. This CDR3 region has 16 residues. Trimming at V came to 4 bases and at J to 2 bases, leaving 9 bases not matched to a gene. Germline loops: CDR1 SGDLS, CDR2 YYNGEE. The chain couples TRBV9 to TRBJ2-1; 7 bases map to TRBD1. The TCR originated in a human donor who donated a stem cell graft to a child with acute myeloid leukemia. The sample was PBMCs from the stem cell graft donor, taken from the stem cell graft. CDR3 amino acids: CASSSQGGTAYNEQFF. CDR3 DNA sequence: TGTGCCAGCAGCTCCCAAGGTGGGACAGCCTACAATGAGCAGTTCTTC.